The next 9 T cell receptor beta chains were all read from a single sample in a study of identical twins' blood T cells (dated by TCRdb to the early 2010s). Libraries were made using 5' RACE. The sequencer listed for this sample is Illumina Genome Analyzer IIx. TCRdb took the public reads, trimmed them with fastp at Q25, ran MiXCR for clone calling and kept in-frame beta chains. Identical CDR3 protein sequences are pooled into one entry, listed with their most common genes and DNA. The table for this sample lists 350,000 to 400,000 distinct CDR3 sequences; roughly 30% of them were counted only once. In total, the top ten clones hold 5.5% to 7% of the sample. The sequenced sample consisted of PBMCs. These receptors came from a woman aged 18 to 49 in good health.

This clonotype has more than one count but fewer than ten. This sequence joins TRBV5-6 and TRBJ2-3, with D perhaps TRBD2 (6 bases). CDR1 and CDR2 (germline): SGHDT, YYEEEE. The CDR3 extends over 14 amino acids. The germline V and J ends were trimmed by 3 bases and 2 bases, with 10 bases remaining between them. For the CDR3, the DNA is TGTGCCAGCAGCTGGGACTTATTCACAGATACGCAGTATTTT. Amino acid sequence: CASSWDLFTDTQYF.

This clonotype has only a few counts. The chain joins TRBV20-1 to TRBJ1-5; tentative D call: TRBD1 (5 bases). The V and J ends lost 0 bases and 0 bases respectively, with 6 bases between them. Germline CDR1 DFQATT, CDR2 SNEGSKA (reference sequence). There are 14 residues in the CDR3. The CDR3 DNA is TGCAGTGCTAGAGACGGGGCTAGCAATCAGCCCCAGCATTTT. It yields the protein CSARDGASNQPQHF.

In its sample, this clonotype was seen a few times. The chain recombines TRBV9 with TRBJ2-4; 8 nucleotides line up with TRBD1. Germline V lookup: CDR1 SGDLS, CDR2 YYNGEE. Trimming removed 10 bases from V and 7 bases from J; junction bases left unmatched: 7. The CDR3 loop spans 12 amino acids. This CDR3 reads CASSTGGNIQYF. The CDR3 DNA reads TGTGCCTCTTCCACAGGGGGGAACATTCAGTACTTC.

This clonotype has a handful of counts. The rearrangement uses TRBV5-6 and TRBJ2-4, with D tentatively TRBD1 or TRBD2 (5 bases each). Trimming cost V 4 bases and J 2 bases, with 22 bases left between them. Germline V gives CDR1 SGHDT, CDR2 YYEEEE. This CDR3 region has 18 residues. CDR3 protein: CASSPTWGRISPKNIQYF. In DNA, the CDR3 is TGTGCCAGCAGCCCCACCTGGGGGAGAATATCGCCCAAAAACATTCAGTACTTC.

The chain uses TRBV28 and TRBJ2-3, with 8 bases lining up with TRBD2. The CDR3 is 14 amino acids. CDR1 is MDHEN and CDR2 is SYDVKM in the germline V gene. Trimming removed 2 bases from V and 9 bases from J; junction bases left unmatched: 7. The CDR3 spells CASSLHSGEGTQYF. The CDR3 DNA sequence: TGTGCCAGCAGTTTACATAGCGGGGAGGGCACGCAGTATTTT.

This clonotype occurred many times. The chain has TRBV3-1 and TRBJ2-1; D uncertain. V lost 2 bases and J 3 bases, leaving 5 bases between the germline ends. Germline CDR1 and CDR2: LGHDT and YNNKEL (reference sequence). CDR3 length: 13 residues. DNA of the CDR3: TGTGCCAGCAGCCAACCCAGCTACAATGAGCAGTTCTTC. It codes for CASSQPSYNEQFF.

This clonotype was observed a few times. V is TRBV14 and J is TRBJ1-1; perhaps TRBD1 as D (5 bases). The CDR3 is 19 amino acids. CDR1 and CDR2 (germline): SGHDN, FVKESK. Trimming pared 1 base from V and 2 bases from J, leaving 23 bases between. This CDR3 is CASSQGILVGARGNTEAFF. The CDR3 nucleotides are TGTGCCAGCAGCCAAGGCATCCTTGTAGGGGCGAGGGGTAACACTGAAGCTTTCTTT.

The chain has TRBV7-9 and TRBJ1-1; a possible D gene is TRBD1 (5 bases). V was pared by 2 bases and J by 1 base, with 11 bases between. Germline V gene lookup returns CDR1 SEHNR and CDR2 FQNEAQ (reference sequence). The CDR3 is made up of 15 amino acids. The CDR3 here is CASSLSQGWNTEAFF. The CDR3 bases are TGTGCCAGCAGCTTATCCCAGGGATGGAACACTGAAGCTTTCTTT.

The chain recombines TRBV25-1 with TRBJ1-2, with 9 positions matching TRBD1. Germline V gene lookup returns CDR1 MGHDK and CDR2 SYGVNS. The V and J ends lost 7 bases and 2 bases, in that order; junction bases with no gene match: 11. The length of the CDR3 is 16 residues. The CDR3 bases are TGTGCCAGCATCCCATCGCCGGGACAGGGCAACTATGGCTACACCTTC. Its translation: CASIPSPGQGNYGYTF.